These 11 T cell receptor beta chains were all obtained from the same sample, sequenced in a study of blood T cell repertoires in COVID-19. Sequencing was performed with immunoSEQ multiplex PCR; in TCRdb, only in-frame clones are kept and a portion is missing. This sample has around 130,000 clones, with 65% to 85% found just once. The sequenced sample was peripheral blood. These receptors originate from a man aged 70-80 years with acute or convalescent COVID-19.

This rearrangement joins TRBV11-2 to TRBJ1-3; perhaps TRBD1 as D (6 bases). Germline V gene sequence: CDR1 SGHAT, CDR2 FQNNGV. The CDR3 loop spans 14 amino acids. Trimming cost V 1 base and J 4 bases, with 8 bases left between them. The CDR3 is CASSLGGGGNTIYF. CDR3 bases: TGTGCCAGCAGCTTAGGAGGGGGAGGAAACACCATATATTTT.

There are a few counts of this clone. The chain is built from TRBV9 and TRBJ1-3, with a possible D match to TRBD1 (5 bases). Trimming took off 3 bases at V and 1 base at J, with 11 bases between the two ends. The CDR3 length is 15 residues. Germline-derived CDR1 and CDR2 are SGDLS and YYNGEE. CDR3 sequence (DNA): TGTGCCAGCAGCGCCTCCGGGGGTTCTGGAAACACCATATATTTT. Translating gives CASSASGGSGNTIYF.

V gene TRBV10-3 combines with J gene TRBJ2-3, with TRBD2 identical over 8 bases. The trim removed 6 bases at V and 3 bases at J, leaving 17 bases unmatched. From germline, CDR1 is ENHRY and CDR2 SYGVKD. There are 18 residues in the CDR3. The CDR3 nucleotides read TGTGCCATCAGCGCTCGGAGGGGCTTAGCGGGGCGGACAGATACGCAGTATTTT. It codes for CAISARRGLAGRTDTQYF.

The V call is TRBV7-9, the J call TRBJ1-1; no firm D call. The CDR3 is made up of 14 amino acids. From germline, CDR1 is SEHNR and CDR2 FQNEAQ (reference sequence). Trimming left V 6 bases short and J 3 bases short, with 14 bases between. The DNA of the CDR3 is TGTGCCAGCAGGGTTGCACGGTCGGACACTGAAGCTTTCTTT. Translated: CASRVARSDTEAFF.

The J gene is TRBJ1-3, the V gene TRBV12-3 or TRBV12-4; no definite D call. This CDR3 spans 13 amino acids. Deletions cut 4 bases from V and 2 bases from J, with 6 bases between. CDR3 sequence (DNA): TGTGCCAGCAGTTACGACACTGGAAACACCATATATTTT. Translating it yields CASSYDTGNTIYF.

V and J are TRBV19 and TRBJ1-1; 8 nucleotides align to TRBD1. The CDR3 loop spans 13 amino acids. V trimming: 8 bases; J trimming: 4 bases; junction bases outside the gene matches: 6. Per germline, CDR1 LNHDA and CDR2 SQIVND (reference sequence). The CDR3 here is CASQQGGGTEAFF. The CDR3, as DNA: TGTGCCAGTCAACAGGGGGGAGGCACTGAAGCTTTCTTT. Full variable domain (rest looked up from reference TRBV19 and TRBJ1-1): DGGITQSPKYLFRKEGQNVTLSCEQNLNHDAMYWYRQDPGQGLRLIYYSQIVNDFQKGDIAEGYSVSREKKESFPLTVTSAQKNPTAFYLCASQQGGGTEAFFGQGTRLTVV.

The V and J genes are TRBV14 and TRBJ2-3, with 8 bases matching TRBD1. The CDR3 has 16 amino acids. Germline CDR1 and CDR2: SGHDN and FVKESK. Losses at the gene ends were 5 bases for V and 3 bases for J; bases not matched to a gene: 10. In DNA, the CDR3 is TGTGCCAGCAGCACCCACAGGGGGAAGGAAACAGATACGCAGTATTTT. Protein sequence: CASSTHRGKETDTQYF.

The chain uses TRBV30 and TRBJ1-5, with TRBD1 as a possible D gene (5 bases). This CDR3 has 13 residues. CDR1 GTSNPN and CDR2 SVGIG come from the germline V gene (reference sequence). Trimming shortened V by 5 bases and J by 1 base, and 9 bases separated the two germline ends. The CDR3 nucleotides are TGTGCCTGGCAGAAGGGGAGCAATCAGCCCCAGCATTTT. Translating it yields CAWQKGSNQPQHF.

DNA for the CDR3: TGTGCCAGCACCCTCTCCGGGACAGGAGCTAACTATGGCTACACCTTC. The encoded protein is CASTLSGTGANYGYTF. This sequence joins TRBV28 and TRBJ1-2; 8 nucleotides agree with TRBD1. V was clipped by 7 bases and J by 0 bases; unmatched bases: 10. This CDR3 has 16 residues. CDR1 is MDHEN, CDR2 SYDVKM, per germline.

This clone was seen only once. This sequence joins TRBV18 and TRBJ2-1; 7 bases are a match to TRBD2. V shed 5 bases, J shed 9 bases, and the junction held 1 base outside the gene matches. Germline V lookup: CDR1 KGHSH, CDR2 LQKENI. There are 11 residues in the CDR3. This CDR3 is CASSGGGEQFF. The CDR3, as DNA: TGTGCCAGCTCAGGGGGGGGTGAGCAGTTCTTC.

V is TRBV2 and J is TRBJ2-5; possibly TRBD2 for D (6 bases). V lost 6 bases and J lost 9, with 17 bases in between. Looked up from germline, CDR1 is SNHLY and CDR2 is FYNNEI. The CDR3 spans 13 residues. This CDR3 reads CASSVRGARPQYF. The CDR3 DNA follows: TGTGCCAGCAGCGTGCGGGGCGCGAGACCCCAGTACTTC.